The 12 T cell receptor beta chains below were found in one sample sequenced in a study of blood T cell repertoires in COVID-19. Using immunoSEQ multiplex PCR, the repertoire was profiled, and TCRdb retains in-frame clones only, with some absent. The sample lists about 130,000 clones; over 75% were seen once. The sample consisted of peripheral blood. The receptors come from an older woman with acute or convalescent COVID-19.

The chain links TRBV5-6 to TRBJ1-1; unclear D gene. V was clipped by 1 base and J by 0 bases, with 16 bases between them. Germline CDR1 reads SGHDT; CDR2 reads YYEEEE. CDR3 length equals 17 residues. The DNA of the CDR3 is TGTGCCAGCAGCTTGAGCCAGGTTTTGCCCTTGAACACTGAAGCTTTCTTT. As protein: CASSLSQVLPLNTEAFF.

V gene TRBV7-9 combines with J gene TRBJ1-2; 8 bases agree with TRBD1. Germline CDR1 SEHNR, CDR2 FQNEAQ (reference sequence). The CDR3 totals 13 residues. V shed 1 base and J 14 bases; nucleotides not matched to a gene: 9. CDR3 sequence reads: CASSLGTGSYYTF. CDR3 sequence (DNA): TGTGCCAGCAGCTTAGGGACAGGGAGCTACTATACCTTC.

The rearrangement joins TRBV5-1 to TRBJ2-2, with D possibly TRBD2 on 5 matching bases. V lost 0 bases to trimming and J lost 3 bases, with 9 bases between them. Germline CDR1 SGHRS, CDR2 YFSETQ. This CDR3 comprises 15 residues. The CDR3 reads CASSLGGGHTGELFF. The CDR3 bases are TGCGCCAGCAGCTTGGGAGGCGGGCACACCGGGGAGCTGTTTTTT.

This chain uses TRBV14 with TRBJ1-1; no clear D gene. The germline CDR1 and CDR2 sequences are SGHDN and FVKESK. This CDR3 region has 16 residues. The V end lost 0 bases, the J end lost 0 bases, and 11 bases lay between the germline ends. CDR3 nucleotides: TGTGCCAGCAGCCAAGAGGCGAGGAATATGAACACTGAAGCTTTCTTT. Its protein product is CASSQEARNMNTEAFF.

The genes are TRBV3-1 (or the pseudogene TRBV3-2) and TRBJ2-5, with D uncertain. Germline V gene sequence: CDR1 LGHDT, CDR2 YNNKEL (reference sequence). CDR3 length equals 18 residues. Trimming stripped 3 bases from V and 5 bases from J, with 25 bases between. The CDR3 sequence is CASSHPTQNRIGEETQYF. In nucleotides, the CDR3 is TGTGCCAGCAGCCACCCAACCCAAAACAGAATTGGTGAGGAGACCCAGTACTTC.

V is TRBV23-1 and J is TRBJ2-6, with 9 bases lining up with TRBD2. TRBV23-1 falls under the ORF class, with uncertain function. Unmatched junction bases numbered 9, after V lost 0 bases and J lost 0 bases. The CDR3 extends over 20 amino acids. The CDR3 loop reads CASSQSDPSGAFSGANVLTF. The CDR3 DNA follows: TGCGCCAGCAGTCAATCTGATCCTAGCGGGGCCTTCTCTGGGGCCAACGTCCTGACTTTC.

The V call is TRBV5-1, the J call TRBJ2-1; a possible D gene is TRBD1 (6 bases). From germline, CDR1 is SGHRS and CDR2 YFSETQ. This CDR3 comprises 13 residues. V was shortened by 4 bases and J by 6 bases, with 11 bases between the two germline ends. The CDR3 DNA follows: TGCGCCAGCAGCCGCGGACAGACCAATGAGCAGTTCTTC. The encoded protein is CASSRGQTNEQFF. The variable domain in full, completed from reference TRBV5-1 and TRBJ2-1, reads KAGVTQTPRYLIKTRGQQVTLSCSPISGHRSVSWYQQTPGQGLQFLFEYFSETQRNKGNFPGRFSGRQFSNSRSEMNVSTLELGDSALYLCASSRGQTNEQFFGPGTRLTVL.

V usage is TRBV28 and J usage is TRBJ1-2, with D unresolved. V lost 5 bases and J lost 6, with 7 bases in between. Germline assignment: CDR1 MDHEN and CDR2 SYDVKM. The CDR3 spans 11 residues. The CDR3 region has the DNA TGTGCCAGCAGTCAAACAGATGGCTACACCTTC. Translating gives CASSQTDGYTF.

The rearrangement joins TRBV6-4 to TRBJ2-1, with D possibly matching TRBD2 (6 bases). The length of the CDR3 is 16 residues. V shed 3 bases and J shed 2 bases, with 14 bases lying between them. Germline V gives CDR1 MRHNA, CDR2 SNTAGT. For the CDR3, the DNA is TGTGCCAGCAGTGAGGAGGGGAACCCAGCCTACAATGAGCAGTTCTTC. Amino acid sequence: CASSEEGNPAYNEQFF.

The genes are TRBV7-3 and TRBJ2-1; D is ambiguous. Trimming took off 5 bases at V and 0 bases at J, with 5 bases between the two ends. There are 13 residues in the CDR3. Germline V gene sequence: CDR1 SGHTA, CDR2 FQGTGA. The CDR3 is CASSPSSYNEQFF. CDR3 coding DNA: TGTGCCAGCAGCCCTAGCTCCTACAATGAGCAGTTCTTC.

The chain links TRBV5-4 to TRBJ2-7; TRBD2 aligns across 8 bases. This CDR3 contains 15 residues. CDR1 is SGHNT, CDR2 YYREEE, per germline (reference sequence). J was trimmed by 2 bases and V by 4 bases; bases with no gene match: 8. CDR3 sequence (DNA): TGTGCCAGCAGCGACGGGAGGGCCCTTCCCTACGAGCAGTACTTC. Its protein product is CASSDGRALPYEQYF.

The gene calls are TRBV2 and TRBJ2-4; no firm D call. This CDR3 has 11 amino acids. Germline CDR1 is SNHLY and CDR2 is FYNNEI. With 6 bases removed from V and 9 bases from J, the gap between germline ends came to 9 bases. CDR3: CASSSRSIQYF. The CDR3 DNA reads TGTGCCAGCAGCAGTCGAAGCATTCAGTACTTC.